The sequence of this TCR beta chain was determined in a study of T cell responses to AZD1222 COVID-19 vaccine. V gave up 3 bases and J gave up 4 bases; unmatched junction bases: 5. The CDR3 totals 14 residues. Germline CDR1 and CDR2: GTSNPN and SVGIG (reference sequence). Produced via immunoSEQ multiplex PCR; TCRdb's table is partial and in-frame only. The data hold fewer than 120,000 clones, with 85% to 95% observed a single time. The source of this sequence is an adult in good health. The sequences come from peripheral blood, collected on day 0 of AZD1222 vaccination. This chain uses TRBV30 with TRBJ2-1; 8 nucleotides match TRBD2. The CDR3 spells CAWRYGGVYNEQFF. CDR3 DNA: TGTGCCTGGAGATACGGGGGGGTTTACAATGAGCAGTTCTTC.